Below are 8 T cell receptor delta chains sequenced from a single sample in a study of gamma-delta chains in newborns, infants, children. TCRdb re-processed the reads using CATT. In the table there are 8,600 or so delta-chain clones, around 3.4% of which are singletons. The specimen was blood. Receptor source: a child who was a newborn, infant or young child, either healthy, febrile or measles-vaccinated (not recorded which).

This clone has just a few counts. A far more abundant clone sits one base away, making this likely a read error. This same CDR3 is encoded by further DNA sequences in the sample. V and J are TRDV2 and TRDJ3; 11 bases map to TRDD3. The CDR3 totals 18 residues. CDR1 GEAIGNYY and CDR2 EKD come from the germline V gene. CDR3 nucleotide sequence: TGTGCCTGTGACACTGGGGGATACGACTCCTGGGACACCCGGCAGATGTTTTTC. Translating it yields CACDTGGYDSWDTRQMFF.

In this sample, this clone turned up a few times. The same CDR3 arises from other DNA sequences in this sample as well. The chain employs TRDV2 and TRDJ3; 8 bases agree with TRDD3. With V trimmed by 0 bases and J by 0 bases, 6 bases remained unmatched. Germline CDR1 GEAIGNYY, CDR2 EKD. The CDR3 extends over 19 amino acids. CDR3: CACDTVLGGSSWDTRQMFF. DNA for the CDR3: TGTGCCTGTGACACCGTACTGGGGGGGAGCTCCTGGGACACCCGACAGATGTTTTTC.

This clone is categorized as medium-sized. This chain connects TRDV1 to TRDJ1, with D possibly matching TRDD3 (5 bases). This CDR3 spans 16 amino acids. Germline V lookup: CDR1 TSWWSYY, CDR2 QGS. V lost 1 base and J lost 0, with 12 bases in between. The CDR3 DNA follows: TGTGCTCTTGGGGAACGGGGGGGGCCCTACACCGATAAACTCATCTTT. Protein: CALGERGGPYTDKLIF.

Comments on this clone: This CDR3 is also generated by other DNA sequences in the sample. This chain links TRDV2 with TRDJ3, with 11 bases fitting TRDD3. Losses at the gene ends were 3 bases for V and 0 bases for J; bases not matched to a gene: 12. The CDR3 is made up of 21 amino acids. Looked up from germline, CDR1 is GEAIGNYY and CDR2 is EKD. The CDR3 loop reads CACDALLGDKSPSWDTRQMFF. The CDR3, as DNA: TGTGCCTGTGACGCTTTACTGGGGGATAAGTCTCCCTCCTGGGACACCCGACAGATGTTTTTC.

This clone came up a few times. A much bigger clone sits one base away, suggesting this may be a read error. This chain joins TRDV2 and TRDJ4; 12 bases fit TRDD3. The CDR3 totals 15 residues. Germline V lookup: CDR1 GEAIGNYY, CDR2 EKD. The CDR3 loop is CARDNTGGYCRPLIF. The CDR3 DNA reads as TGTGCCCGTGACAATACTGGGGGATACTGCAGACCCCTGATCTTT.

Only a few counts were recorded for this clone. A read error may produce the germline difference seen at one junction end. Within the sample, other DNA sequences also encode this same CDR3. The V and J genes are TRDV2 and TRDJ3; 10 bases fit TRDD3. Germline values: CDR1 GEAIGNYY, CDR2 EKD. There are 19 residues in the CDR3. The CDR3 DNA sequence: TGTGCCTGTGACACCGGGTACTGGGGGATCTCCTGGGACACCCGGCAGATGTTTTTC. Translation: CACDTGYWGISWDTRQMFF.

This clone was picked up a small number of times. The V gene is TRDV1, the J gene TRDJ1, with a possible D match to TRDD3 (6 bases). The CDR3 runs 19 residues. Germline V lookup: CDR1 TSWWSYY, CDR2 QGS. Trimming removed 0 bases from V and 0 bases from J, with 20 bases in between. CDR3 sequence: CALGELSPLGFSYTDKLIF. The CDR3 coding sequence is TGTGCTCTTGGGGAACTGTCACCTCTGGGGTTCTCGTACACCGATAAACTCATCTTT.

This clone was seen a handful of times. This sequence may be a read error, since a much larger clone differs from it by one base. The V gene is TRDV2, the J gene TRDJ3; possible D gene TRDD3, 5 bases. Between the trimmed V and J ends, which lost 3 bases and 0 bases, there was a span of 14 bases. The CDR3 totals 18 residues. CDR1 and CDR2 (germline): GEAIGNYY, EKD. The CDR3 DNA is TGTGCCTGTGACGCGATGGGGCACAGCTCCTGGGACACCCGACAGATGTTTTTC. This codes for CACDAMGHSSWDTRQMFF.